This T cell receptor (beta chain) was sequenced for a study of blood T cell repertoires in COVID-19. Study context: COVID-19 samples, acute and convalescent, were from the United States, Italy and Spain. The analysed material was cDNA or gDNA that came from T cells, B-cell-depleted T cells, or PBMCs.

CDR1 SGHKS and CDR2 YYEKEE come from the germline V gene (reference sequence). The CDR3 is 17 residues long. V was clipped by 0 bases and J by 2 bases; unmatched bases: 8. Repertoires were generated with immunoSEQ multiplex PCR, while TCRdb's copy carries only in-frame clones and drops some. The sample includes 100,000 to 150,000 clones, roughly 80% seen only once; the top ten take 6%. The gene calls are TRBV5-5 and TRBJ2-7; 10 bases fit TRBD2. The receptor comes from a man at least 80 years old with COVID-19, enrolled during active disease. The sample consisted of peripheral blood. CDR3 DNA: TGTGCCAGCAGCTTGGTTTGGCGGACTAGCGGCACCTACGAGCAGTACTTC. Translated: CASSLVWRTSGTYEQYF.